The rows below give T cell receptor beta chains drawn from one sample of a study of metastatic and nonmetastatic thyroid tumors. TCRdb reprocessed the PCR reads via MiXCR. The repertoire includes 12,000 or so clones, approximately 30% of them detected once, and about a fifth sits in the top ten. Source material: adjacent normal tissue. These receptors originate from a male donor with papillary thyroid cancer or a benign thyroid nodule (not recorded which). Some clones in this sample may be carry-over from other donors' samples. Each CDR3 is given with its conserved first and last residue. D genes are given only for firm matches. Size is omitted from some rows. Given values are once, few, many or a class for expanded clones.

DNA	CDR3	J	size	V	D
TGTGCCAGCACCGGCAAGGCCGAGCAGTACTTC	CASTGKAEQYF	TRBJ2-7	many	TRBV2	NA
TGTGCCAGCAGTTACAAACTTGGGACAGCCCTAAGGGCCTACGAGCAGTACTTC	CASSYKLGTALRAYEQYF	TRBJ2-7	few	TRBV6-6	TRBD1
TGTGCCAGCAGCTTAGGGGCCATTACTAGGGGCAATGAGCAGTTCTTC	CASSLGAITRGNEQFF	TRBJ2-1	medium-sized	TRBV11-2	NA
TGTCCCATCAGTGACTCAGCACAGGGGGCCCTGAACACTGAAGCTTTCTTT	CPISDSAQGALNTEAFF	TRBJ1-1	NA	TRBV10-3	TRBD1
TGCAGCGCAGACAGGGGCTATATCAATGAGCAGTTCTTC	CSADRGYINEQFF	TRBJ2-1	few	TRBV29-1	TRBD1
TGTGCCAGCAGTTACGAGGGCCTCGGGACCCAGTACTTC	CASSYEGLGTQYF	TRBJ2-5	few	TRBV6-2/TRBV6-3	NA
TGTGCCAGCAGCTTCGATTATTGCACTGAAGCTTTCTTT	CASSFDYCTEAFF	TRBJ1-1	NA	TRBV5-5	NA
TGTGCCAGCAGCTCCGGGGGGCCATCCTACGAGCAGTACTTC	CASSSGGPSYEQYF	TRBJ2-7	few	TRBV7-2	NA
TGTGCCAGCAGTGGTTCGGATGAGCAGTTCTTC	CASSGSDEQFF	TRBJ2-1	medium-sized	TRBV27	NA
TGTGCCAGCAGGGTCCGACAGGGGGCGCGTGAGACCCAGTACTTC	CASRVRQGARETQYF	TRBJ2-5	NA	TRBV2	TRBD1
TGCGCCAGCAGCTTGCTTACAGGGGTAGTAGATACGCAGTATTTT	CASSLLTGVVDTQYF	TRBJ2-3	NA	TRBV5-1	TRBD1
TGCAGTGCTCCTTGGGGGAATAGCGGGAGGGAGCAGTACTTC	CSAPWGNSGREQYF	TRBJ2-7	NA	TRBV20-1	TRBD2
TGTGCCAGCAGGAAAGCGGGAGGGAGCTATGAGCAGTTCTTC	CASRKAGGSYEQFF	TRBJ2-1	few	TRBV6-1	TRBD2
TGTGCCAGCAGCTATAACTTGGAGACCCAGTACTTC	CASSYNLETQYF	TRBJ2-5	NA	TRBV5-4	NA
TGTGCCACCAGTGACCCTACACAGGGGAACACTGAAGCTTTCTTT	CATSDPTQGNTEAFF	TRBJ1-1	NA	TRBV24-1	NA
TGTGCCAGTAGGCGAGAGGGGGCAGGTGAAAAACTGTTTTTT	CASRREGAGEKLFF	TRBJ1-4	few	TRBV19	TRBD1
TGCAGTGCTAAGACACCATCGGGCTACAATGAGCAGTTCTTC	CSAKTPSGYNEQFF	TRBJ2-1	NA	TRBV20-1	NA
TGTGCCAGTAGTATAGAAAATATAGCCGCCGGGGAGCTGTTTTTT	CASSIENIAAGELFF	TRBJ2-2	few	TRBV19	NA
TGCAGTGCTAGAGATCACAGTGGCTCTGGAAACACCATATATTTT	CSARDHSGSGNTIYF	TRBJ1-3	few	TRBV20-1	NA